This TCR beta chain was observed in a study of early T cells in non-severe SARS-CoV-2 infection. The CDR3 spans 18 residues. CDR1 is LGHNT, CDR2 FRNRAP, per germline. Trimming stripped 2 bases from V and 4 bases from J, with 20 bases between. One entry per CDR3 protein results from TCRdb running MiXCR on the 5' RACE reads. Among tens of thousands of distinct CDR3 sequences listed, around 14% were seen once. Only a few counts were recorded for this clonotype. Sequenced material: whole blood, taken at baseline. The receptor's source is an adult who was a healthcare worker with PCR-confirmed SARS-CoV-2 infection or an uninfected control (not recorded which). The V call is TRBV12-5, the J call TRBJ2-2, with D possibly TRBD2 on 6 matching bases. The CDR3 loop reads CASGLFRDWDWGTGELFF. The CDR3 DNA reads as TGTGCTAGTGGTTTGTTCCGAGACTGGGACTGGGGCACCGGGGAGCTGTTTTTT.